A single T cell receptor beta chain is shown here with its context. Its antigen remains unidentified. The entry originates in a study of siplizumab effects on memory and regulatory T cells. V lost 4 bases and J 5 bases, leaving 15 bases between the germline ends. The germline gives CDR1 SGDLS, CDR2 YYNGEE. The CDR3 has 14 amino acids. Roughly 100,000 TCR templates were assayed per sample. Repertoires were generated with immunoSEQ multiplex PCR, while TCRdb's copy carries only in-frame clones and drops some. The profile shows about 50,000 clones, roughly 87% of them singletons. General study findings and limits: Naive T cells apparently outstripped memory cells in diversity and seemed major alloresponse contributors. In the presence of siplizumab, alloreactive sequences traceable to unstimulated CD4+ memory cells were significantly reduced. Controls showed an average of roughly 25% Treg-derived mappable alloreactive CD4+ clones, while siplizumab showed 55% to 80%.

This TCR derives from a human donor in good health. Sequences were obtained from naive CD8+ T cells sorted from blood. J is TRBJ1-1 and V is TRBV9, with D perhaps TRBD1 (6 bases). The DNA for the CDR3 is TGTGCCAGCAGCACACAGGGAGGGATGACTGAAGCTTTCTTT. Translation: CASSTQGGMTEAFF.